These T cell receptor beta chains were read from a single sample in a study of cytomegalovirus exposure and HLA in healthy donors. Repertoires were generated with immunoSEQ multiplex PCR, while TCRdb's copy carries only in-frame clones and drops some. The sample contains 180,000 or so clones, 80% to 90% of which appear only once. The sample was PBMCs. The receptors shown here come from a woman under 40 in good health and CMV-seronegative. Each CDR3 is given with its conserved first and last residue. The D gene is left open where the match is weak. Expanded clones are given a class, and other clones once, few, many or no size at all.

CDR3nt,CDR3aa,d_gene,j_gene,abundance,v_gene
TGTGCCAGCAGCCAAGGACTAGCAGGCACAGATACGCAGTATTTT,CASSQGLAGTDTQYF,TRBD2,TRBJ2-3,.,TRBV4-2
TGTGCCAGCAGCTTCGTATCTAGCTTTGCCGAGCAGTACTTC,CASSFVSSFAEQYF,.,TRBJ2-7,.,TRBV11-2
TGTGCCAGCAGCTCCTCAGGGGCTGAAGCTTTCTTT,CASSSSGAEAFF,.,TRBJ1-1,.,TRBV28
TGTGCCAGCAGCTTACCCCAGGGGGGAGAGACCCAGTACTTC,CASSLPQGGETQYF,.,TRBJ2-5,once,TRBV5-6
TGCGCCAGCAGTGCGACTAGCGGGACCTACAATGAGCAGTTCTTC,CASSATSGTYNEQFF,TRBD2,TRBJ2-1,.,TRBV10-2
TGTGCCAGCAGCTTAGATTGGGGCGGGAGCTACGAGCAGTACTTC,CASSLDWGGSYEQYF,TRBD2,TRBJ2-7,.,TRBV11-2
TGTGCCAGCAGTCGAACTATGGGTGGCTACACCTTC,CASSRTMGGYTF,.,TRBJ1-2,.,TRBV6-5
TGTGCCACCAGCTCAGGGGACAGTGTTGATGGCTCTGGGGCCAACGTCCTGACTTTC,CATSSGDSVDGSGANVLTF,TRBD1,TRBJ2-6,.,TRBV15
TGCAGCGTTTCTATCCGCACCGACAGGGACACTGAAGCTTTCTTT,CSVSIRTDRDTEAFF,TRBD1,TRBJ1-1,.,TRBV29-1
TGTGCCAGCAGCCCCCCTAGTGGCGGGAGCTCCTACGAGCAGTACTTC,CASSPPSGGSSYEQYF,TRBD2,TRBJ2-7,.,TRBV13
TGTGCCAGCACCTTTGGGGCGGGAGGGCCCCCAAGCTCCTACGAGCAGTACTTC,CASTFGAGGPPSSYEQYF,TRBD2,TRBJ2-7,.,TRBV28
TGTGCCAGCAGTGAGGTGACGGGGAGGCAGTTCTTC,CASSEVTGRQFF,.,TRBJ2-1,.,TRBV6-5
TGTGCCAGCGGTGGGACTAGCGGAAATAACATCTACACTGAGCAGTTCTTC,CASGGTSGNNIYTEQFF,TRBD2,TRBJ2-1,.,TRBV28
TGTGCCAGTAGTGCGGGGGGGCCCGTGAATGAGCAGTTCTTC,CASSAGGPVNEQFF,TRBD2,TRBJ2-1,.,TRBV19
TGTGCCAGCAGTGAAGTGGGGCAGGGAGCGGGGACTGAAGCTTTCTTT,CASSEVGQGAGTEAFF,.,TRBJ1-1,.,TRBV2
TGCGCCAGCAGCTTCCAGACTAGCGGGGTTAGGAATGAGCAGTTCTTC,CASSFQTSGVRNEQFF,TRBD2,TRBJ2-1,.,TRBV5-1
TGCAGCTTAACTAGGAGTCAGACCCAGTACTTC,CSLTRSQTQYF,.,TRBJ2-5,once,TRBV29-1
TGTGCCAGCAGTTTATGGACAGATGTGAACACTGAAGCTTTCTTT,CASSLWTDVNTEAFF,.,TRBJ1-1,.,TRBV28
TGCAGCGTTGGGAGGAGATTGAACACTGAAGCTTTCTTT,CSVGRRLNTEAFF,.,TRBJ1-1,.,TRBV29-1
TGTGCCAGCAGCCCCAGGACAGTGTACGAGCAGTACTTC,CASSPRTVYEQYF,.,TRBJ2-7,.,TRBV7-8
TGTGCCAGCAGGGAAGGGGACAGTTATAATGAAAAACTGTTTTTT,CASREGDSYNEKLFF,TRBD1,TRBJ1-4,.,TRBV27
TGTGCCAGTAGTGTACTAGCGGGACTCTCCTACAATGAGCAGTTCTTC,CASSVLAGLSYNEQFF,TRBD2,TRBJ2-1,.,TRBV19
TGCGCCAGCAGCTTGGCGCCAGGGTGGCAAGAGACCCAGTACTTC,CASSLAPGWQETQYF,.,TRBJ2-5,.,TRBV5-1
TGTGCCAGCAGCCAAGACTGGCAGGGGGAGCAGTACTTC,CASSQDWQGEQYF,.,TRBJ2-7,few,TRBV14
TGTGCCAGCAGTTTAGGGACTAGCGGGAGTAATGAGCAGTTCTTC,CASSLGTSGSNEQFF,TRBD2,TRBJ2-1,.,TRBV28
TGCGCCAGCAGCCAAGATGCCTTTAGCTCTGGAAACACCATATATTTT,CASSQDAFSSGNTIYF,.,TRBJ1-3,.,TRBV4-1
TGTGCCAGCAGCGGGCTAGCGGGCGCGAACACCGGGGAGCTGTTTTTT,CASSGLAGANTGELFF,TRBD2,TRBJ2-2,few,TRBV7-9
TGTGCCAGCAGCTCCTCCCTGAGCGCCTTAAGCTCCTACAATGAGCAGTTCTTC,CASSSSLSALSSYNEQFF,.,TRBJ2-1,.,TRBV27
TGTGCCAGCAGCTTGGTCCGGGACTACCTGACCTACGAGCAGTACTTC,CASSLVRDYLTYEQYF,TRBD2,TRBJ2-7,.,TRBV5-6
TGTGCCAGCAGTGTCGGGGGATACGAGCAGTACTTC,CASSVGGYEQYF,.,TRBJ2-7,once,TRBV6-6
TGTGCCAGCAGTTACGGAAGACACACGAACACTGAAGCTTTCTTT,CASSYGRHTNTEAFF,.,TRBJ1-1,.,TRBV5-4
TGTGCCAGCAGCTCTAGCGGGAGGGCCTCTGGGGCCAACGTCCTGACTTTC,CASSSSGRASGANVLTF,TRBD2,TRBJ2-6,.,TRBV7-9
TGTGCCAGCACTCCGGGAAGGGGGAGGGCAGATACGCAGTATTTT,CASTPGRGRADTQYF,.,TRBJ2-3,.,TRBV27
TGTGCCAGCAGTTTAACAGGGTTGGACACCGGGGAGCTGTTTTTT,CASSLTGLDTGELFF,.,TRBJ2-2,.,TRBV27
TGTGCCAGCAGAAGAGGCACCGGGGAGCTGTTTTTT,CASRRGTGELFF,.,TRBJ2-2,.,TRBV25-1
TGTGCCAGTGGGGGGGACAGGATGGAGACCCAGTACTTC,CASGGDRMETQYF,.,TRBJ2-5,.,TRBV19
TGTGCCATCAGTGACAGGGGACGACCGAACACTGAAGCTTTCTTT,CAISDRGRPNTEAFF,.,TRBJ1-1,.,TRBV10-3
TGCGCCAGCAGCCCTGGTGGCTCAGGGGATGAGCAGTTCTTC,CASSPGGSGDEQFF,.,TRBJ2-1,.,TRBV5-1
TGTGCCAGCGGGACAGACTCCTACGAGCAGTACTTC,CASGTDSYEQYF,TRBD1,TRBJ2-7,.,TRBV6-7
TGTGCCAGCAGCGCGGGACAGAGGAACACTGAAGCTTTCTTT,CASSAGQRNTEAFF,TRBD1,TRBJ1-1,.,TRBV5-6
TGTGCCAGCATTGCGGGGCGCACAGATACGCAGTATTTT,CASIAGRTDTQYF,.,TRBJ2-3,once,TRBV28
TGTGCCAGCAGCCGGAGCGGGAGGGACACCGGGGAGCTGTTTTTT,CASSRSGRDTGELFF,TRBD2,TRBJ2-2,.,TRBV7-3
TGTGCCAGCAGCTCCACGGGACTAGCGGGAGGTAATGAGCAGTTCTTC,CASSSTGLAGGNEQFF,TRBD2,TRBJ2-1,.,TRBV7-9
TGTGCCATCAGTGATCACAGTTTGAACACTGAAGCTTTCTTT,CAISDHSLNTEAFF,.,TRBJ1-1,.,TRBV10-3
TGTGCCAGCAGTTACTCCGGCTCCTACAATGAGCAGTTCTTC,CASSYSGSYNEQFF,.,TRBJ2-1,.,TRBV6-6
TGCGCCAGCAGCTTGGGACAGGCTAATTCACCCCTCCACTTT,CASSLGQANSPLHF,.,TRBJ1-6,.,TRBV5-1
TGTGCCAGTAGTATAGCTGGGGGAGGCTACGAGCAGTACTTC,CASSIAGGGYEQYF,.,TRBJ2-7,.,TRBV19
TGTGCCAGCAGCCCAGGGGGAGCCATGGGAAACACCATATATTTT,CASSPGGAMGNTIYF,TRBD1,TRBJ1-3,.,TRBV11-2